This T cell receptor beta chain is from a study of persistence of HIV-infected CD4 T cells. For the study at large: Donors were ART-treated; their CMV- and Gag-responding CD4+ T cells were isolated. Points from the study as a whole: Compared with CD3/CD28-stimulated cells, CMV- and Gag-responding cells showed lower TCRbeta richness. Antigen-responding cells were enriched for degenerate expanded CDR3beta sequences.

The libraries were made with immunoSEQ version 4 in survey mode. Data came from immunoSEQ multiplex PCR; TCRdb stores just in-frame clones and leaves some out. The sample consists of tens of thousands of clones, about four fifths of them appearing once. This CDR3 contains 14 residues. Germline V gene sequence: CDR1 SGHVS, CDR2 FQNEAQ. J was trimmed by 3 bases and V by 5 bases; bases with no gene match: 3. A note on this clone: Antigen: not known.

Overlapping HIV-1 Gag 15-mer peptides at roughly 1 ug per peptide per mL were used. Memory cells lacking CD40L and CD69 with high CD45RO were sorted. Plasma HIV-1 RNA stayed below 50 copies/mL for at least 4 years. The receptor comes from an adult man with HIV who was CMV-seropositive. V gene TRBV7-8 combines with J gene TRBJ1-4, with TRBD1 identical over 7 bases. This specimen was CD4+ T cells sorted from PBMCs after roughly 18-hour stimulation, taken from a patient who received antiretroviral therapy. The CDR3: CASSQGTANEKLFF. The CDR3 bases are TGTGCCAGCAGCCAGGGGACAGCTAATGAAAAACTGTTTTTT.